These 25 T cell receptor beta chains came from one sample sequenced in a study of cytomegalovirus exposure and HLA in healthy donors. Researchers ran the PCR with 60 Vbeta and 13 Jbeta primers. The table came from immunoSEQ multiplex PCR; TCRdb's copy has only in-frame clones and leaves some out. This sample's clone table lists approximately 42,000 clones. Sequencing was done on a sample of PBMCs. The source of these receptors is a male donor in good health and CMV-seronegative.

CDR3 sequence reads: CASSPRTGYETGGELFF. CDR3 in DNA: TGTGCCAGCTCACCTCGGACAGGGTACGAGACCGGCGGGGAGCTGTTTTTT. The chain employs TRBV18 and TRBJ2-2; 8 nucleotides align to TRBD1. Germline loops: CDR1 KGHSH, CDR2 LQKENI. CDR3 size: 17 residues. J lost 7 bases, V lost 3 bases, and 13 bases had no gene match.

The chain carries TRBV6-5 and TRBJ2-1; TRBD2 aligns across 11 bases. Trimming at V came to 4 bases and at J to 8 bases, leaving 7 bases not matched to a gene. This CDR3 comprises 15 residues. Looked up from germline, CDR1 is MNHEY and CDR2 is SVGAGI. The CDR3 DNA reads TGTGCCAGCAGTTCCCCGGGACTAGCGGTCGATGAGCAGTTCTTC. The encoded protein is CASSSPGLAVDEQFF.

The chain combines TRBV6-1 with TRBJ2-3, with 9 bases matching TRBD2. Trimming at V came to 4 bases and at J to 0 bases, leaving 2 bases not matched to a gene. The CDR3 totals 15 residues. CDR1 is MNHNS and CDR2 is SASEGT in the germline V gene. Here the CDR3 DNA reads TGTGCCAGCAGTGCAGGGACTAGCAGCACAGATACGCAGTATTTT. This codes for CASSAGTSSTDTQYF.

The chain links TRBV6-1 to TRBJ2-7; D is ambiguous. The CDR3 consists of 14 residues. Germline loops: CDR1 MNHNS, CDR2 SASEGT. The V end was cut by 3 bases, the J end by 0 bases, with 9 bases between. CDR3 sequence reads: CASSDPPSSYEQYF. CDR3 sequence (DNA): TGTGCCAGCAGTGATCCGCCGAGCTCCTACGAGCAGTACTTC.

This rearrangement joins TRBV2 to TRBJ1-2; D is unresolved. This CDR3 comprises 14 residues. Trimming removed 4 bases at V and 2 bases at J, with 11 bases between. Germline CDR1 reads SNHLY; CDR2 reads FYNNEI. The CDR3 DNA is TGTGCCAGCAGTGGGGAGGGTTTGAACTATGGCTACACCTTC. Its translation is CASSGEGLNYGYTF.

The J gene is TRBJ2-5, the V gene TRBV4-1, with 14 bases that match TRBD2. After removal of 7 bases from V and 7 bases from J, the junction contained 26 bases not matched to a gene. Germline CDR1 reads MGHRA; CDR2 reads YSYEKL. The CDR3 consists of 21 residues. The DNA of the CDR3 is TGCGCCAGCACCCCTTTCCTGTCGGGACTAGCGGGAGTGCGTAAGCCGGGGACCCAGTACTTC. Protein product: CASTPFLSGLAGVRKPGTQYF.

V is TRBV7-7 and J is TRBJ2-3, with a weak D call TRBD2 (5 bases). Trimming pared 5 bases from V and 2 bases from J, leaving 8 bases between. CDR1 is SSHAT and CDR2 is FNYEAQ in the germline V gene (reference sequence). This CDR3 has 13 amino acids. The DNA of the CDR3 is TGTGCCAGCAGCCCCGGACTCACAGATACGCAGTATTTT. Amino acid sequence: CASSPGLTDTQYF.

The genes are TRBV5-1 and TRBJ2-1; no clear D gene. This CDR3 region has 15 residues. Trimming left V 0 bases short and J 2 bases short, with 9 bases between. Germline-derived CDR1 and CDR2 are SGHRS and YFSETQ. The CDR3 sequence is CASSLGEVPYNEQFF. The DNA of the CDR3 is TGCGCCAGCAGCTTGGGTGAGGTCCCCTACAATGAGCAGTTCTTC.

CDR3 region: CASSVEGGAADTQYF. CDR3 nucleotide sequence: TGTGCCAGCAGCGTAGAGGGTGGGGCCGCAGATACGCAGTATTTT. The rearrangement uses TRBV9 and TRBJ2-3; possibly TRBD1 for D (5 bases). Trimming stripped 0 bases from V and 4 bases from J, with 12 bases between. The CDR3 extends over 15 amino acids. In germline, CDR1 is SGDLS, CDR2 YYNGEE. Looking up the rest from reference TRBV9 and TRBJ2-3 gives the full variable domain: DSGVTQTPKHLITATGQRVTLRCSPRSGDLSVYWYQQSLDQGLQFLIQYYNGEERAKGNILERFSAQQFPDLHSELNLSSLELGDSALYFCASSVEGGAADTQYFGPGTRLTVL.

The chain uses TRBV5-4 and TRBJ2-7; 7 positions agree with TRBD1. The length of the CDR3 is 13 residues. The germline gives CDR1 SGHNT, CDR2 YYREEE (reference sequence). V gave up 4 bases and J gave up 5 bases; unmatched junction bases: 6. CDR3 in DNA: TGTGCCAGCAGCCTGCAGGGGGTCGACGAGCAGTACTTC. Encoded protein: CASSLQGVDEQYF.

This chain links TRBV15 with TRBJ2-1; TRBD1 aligns across 7 bases. After removal of 10 bases from V and 9 bases from J, the junction contained 9 bases not matched to a gene. CDR1 is LNHNV and CDR2 is YYDKDF in the germline V gene (reference sequence). CDR3 length: 12 residues. This CDR3 reads CAKINRGGEQFF. CDR3 nucleotide sequence: TGTGCCAAGATAAACAGGGGCGGTGAGCAGTTCTTC.

J is TRBJ2-7 and V is TRBV6-6, with 7 bases aligning to TRBD2. The CDR3 totals 16 residues. After removal of 5 bases from V and 2 bases from J, the junction contained 12 bases not matched to a gene. The germline CDR1 and CDR2 sequences are MNHNY and SVGAGI (reference sequence). The CDR3 coding sequence is TGTGCCAGCAGTCGGGCCGCTAGCGGTAGCGCCTACGAGCAGTACTTC. Translating gives CASSRAASGSAYEQYF.

The gene calls are TRBV6-1 and TRBJ1-4; D perhaps matches TRBD1 (5 bases). Between the trimmed V and J ends, which lost 6 bases and 5 bases, there was a span of 13 bases. This CDR3 is built from 14 residues. Germline V CDR1 and CDR2: MNHNS, SASEGT. CDR3 amino acids: CASRGGRSNEKLFF. The CDR3 nucleotides are TGTGCCAGCAGGGGGGGACGCTCGAATGAAAAACTGTTTTTT.

V is TRBV9 and J is TRBJ2-1; D is perhaps TRBD1 (6 bases). The CDR3 totals 18 residues. The V gene's germline CDR1 is SGDLS and CDR2 YYNGEE. The ends were cut back, 0 bases at V and 3 bases at J, with 19 bases in the middle. The CDR3 nucleotides read TGTGCCAGCAGCGTAGTCGGTGCAGGGGACGCCGGCTACAATGAGCAGTTCTTC. Its protein product is CASSVVGAGDAGYNEQFF.

The chain links TRBV5-4 to TRBJ2-3, with a tentative D call TRBD2 (6 bases). The ends were cut back, 0 bases at V and 5 bases at J, with 19 bases in the middle. The CDR3 contains 17 residues. Germline CDR1 is SGHNT and CDR2 is YYREEE (reference sequence). CDR3 sequence (DNA): TGTGCCAGCAGCTTGGCCCCTGTCTGGGGGGAGGAAGATACGCAGTATTTT. Translated: CASSLAPVWGEEDTQYF. Full variable domain (rest looked up from reference TRBV5-4 and TRBJ2-3): ETGVTQSPTHLIKTRGQQVTLRCSSQSGHNTVSWYQQALGQGPQFIFQYYREEENGRGNFPPRFSGLQFPNYSSELNVNALELDDSALYLCASSLAPVWGEEDTQYFGPGTRLTVL.

This chain links TRBV4-3 with TRBJ2-7; 8 bases align to TRBD1. The trim removed 0 bases at V and 5 bases at J, leaving 6 bases unmatched. The CDR3 consists of 15 residues. Germline V lookup: CDR1 LGHNA, CDR2 YSLEER. CDR3 region: CASSQDLSTGDEQYF. As DNA, the CDR3 is TGCGCCAGCAGCCAAGATCTTTCGACAGGGGACGAGCAGTACTTC.

This chain joins TRBV5-1 and TRBJ2-5, with D possibly TRBD1 on 6 matching bases. Trimming pared 2 bases from V and 5 bases from J, leaving 13 bases between. Germline CDR1 is SGHRS and CDR2 is YFSETQ. CDR3 length equals 14 residues. For the CDR3, the DNA is TGCGCCAGCAGCTTCCGGTCCCAGGGGGAGACCCAGTACTTC. Translating it yields CASSFRSQGETQYF. Full variable domain (missing parts from reference TRBV5-1 and TRBJ2-5): KAGVTQTPRYLIKTRGQQVTLSCSPISGHRSVSWYQQTPGQGLQFLFEYFSETQRNKGNFPGRFSGRQFSNSRSEMNVSTLELGDSALYLCASSFRSQGETQYFGPGTRLLVL.

The chain is built from TRBV6-1 and TRBJ2-7, with a possible D match to TRBD2 (5 bases). CDR3 length: 13 residues. The V end lost 7 bases, the J end lost 9 bases, and 19 bases lay between the germline ends. The germline V gene encodes CDR1 MNHNS and CDR2 SASEGT. The chain's CDR3 is CASTDVLGDGQYF. CDR3 DNA: TGTGCCAGCACGGACGTCTTGGGAGATGGGCAGTACTTC.

The CDR3: CALSPGKEQFF. CDR3 sequence (DNA): TGTGCCTTAAGTCCCGGGAAAGAGCAGTTCTTC. V usage is TRBV30 and J usage is TRBJ2-1, with a weak D call TRBD2 (5 bases). Germline V CDR1 and CDR2: GTSNPN, SVGIG (reference sequence). Trimming left V 7 bases short and J 10 bases short, with 14 bases between. The CDR3 is made up of 11 amino acids. The variable domain in full, with the rest retrieved from reference TRBV30 and TRBJ2-1, is SQTIHQWPATLVQPVGSPLSLECTVEGTSNPNLYWYRQAAGRGLQLLFYSVGIGQISSEVPQNLSASRPQDRQFILSSKKLLLSDSGFYLCALSPGKEQFFGPGTRLTVL.

About this clone itself: The CDR3 carries no conserved terminal phenylalanine or tryptophan, so it likely arises from a read error. The DNA is left out, because the CDR3 cannot be placed on it with certainty; the CDR3 is given as TCRdb lists it. This sequence joins TRBV7-9 and TRBJ1-2; the D segment call TRBD1 is taken from the table without a DNA check. Germline assignment: CDR1 SEHNR and CDR2 FQNEAQ (reference sequence). The CDR3 is 9 amino acids in total, end residues counted. The CDR3 loop is CASSQGVSH.

As DNA, the CDR3 is TGCGCCAGCACAGGGTTTTCTTTAACCGCGAACACCGGGGAGCTGTTTTTT. Translated: CASTGFSLTANTGELFF. The chain carries TRBV5-1 and TRBJ2-2; the D gene is possibly TRBD1 (5 bases). Looked up from germline, CDR1 is SGHRS and CDR2 is YFSETQ. V lost 6 bases and J 0 bases, leaving 18 bases between the germline ends. There are 17 residues in the CDR3.

With respect to this clone: Additional DNA sequences in this sample encode the identical CDR3. J is TRBJ2-3 and V is TRBV6-4; perhaps TRBD2 as D (6 bases). Per germline, CDR1 MRHNA and CDR2 SNTAGT. V lost 0 bases and J 0 bases, leaving 7 bases between the germline ends. This CDR3 has 15 residues. CDR3 residues: CASSDSAGSTDTQYF. In DNA, the CDR3 is TGTGCCAGCAGTGACTCGGCGGGAAGCACAGATACGCAGTATTTT.

This chain uses TRBV11-3 with TRBJ2-1, with 11 bases matching TRBD2. The CDR3 covers 15 residues. Germline trimming cut 3 bases from V and 8 bases from J; bases unmatched to any gene: 6. CDR1 is SGHNT and CDR2 is YENEEA in the germline V gene. The chain's CDR3 is CASSFSGRALYEQFF. The CDR3 nucleotides are TGTGCCAGCAGCTTTAGCGGGAGGGCCCTCTATGAGCAGTTCTTC.

CDR3 nucleotides: TGCGCCAGCAGCTTGGCGTCGGGTTCAGATACGCAGTATTTT. Its translation is CASSLASGSDTQYF. The chain employs TRBV5-1 and TRBJ2-3; D gene unclear. V dropped 0 bases and J dropped 4 bases, with 9 bases sitting between them. CDR3 length: 14 residues. Germline CDR1 SGHRS, CDR2 YFSETQ.

The V call is TRBV4-1, the J call TRBJ2-3; D may be TRBD2 (6 bases). CDR1 MGHRA and CDR2 YSYEKL come from the germline V gene. Trimming removed 4 bases from V and 4 bases from J, with 15 bases in between. This CDR3 contains 15 residues. In nucleotides, the CDR3 is TGCGCCAGCAGCCGGGACTCTCCCCTCCCAGATACGCAGTATTTT. Encoded protein: CASSRDSPLPDTQYF.